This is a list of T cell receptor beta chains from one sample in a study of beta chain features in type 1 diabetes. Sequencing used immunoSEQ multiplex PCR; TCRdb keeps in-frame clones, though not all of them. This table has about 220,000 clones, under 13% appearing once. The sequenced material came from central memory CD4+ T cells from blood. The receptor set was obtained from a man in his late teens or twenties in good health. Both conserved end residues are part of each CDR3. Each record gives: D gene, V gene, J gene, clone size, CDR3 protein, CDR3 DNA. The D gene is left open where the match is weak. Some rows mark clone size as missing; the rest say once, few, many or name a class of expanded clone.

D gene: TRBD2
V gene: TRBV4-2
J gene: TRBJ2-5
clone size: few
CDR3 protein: CASSQGLAGEFGETQYF
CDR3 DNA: TGTGCCAGCAGCCAGGGACTAGCGGGAGAGTTCGGAGAGACCCAGTACTTC

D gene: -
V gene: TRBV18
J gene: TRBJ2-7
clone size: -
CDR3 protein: CASSLQVPDEQYF
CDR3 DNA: TGTGCCAGCTCACTACAGGTGCCAGACGAGCAGTACTTC

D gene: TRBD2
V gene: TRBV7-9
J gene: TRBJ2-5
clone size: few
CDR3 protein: CASSLGAGDPQETQYF
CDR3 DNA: TGTGCCAGCAGCTTAGGAGCGGGAGATCCCCAAGAGACCCAGTACTTC

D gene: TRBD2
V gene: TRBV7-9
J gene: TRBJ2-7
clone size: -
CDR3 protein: CASSPSGSYEQYF
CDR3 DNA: TGTGCCAGCAGCCCTAGCGGCTCCTACGAGCAGTACTTC

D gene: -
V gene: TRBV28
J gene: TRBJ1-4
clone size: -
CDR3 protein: CASSLDGRNEKLFF
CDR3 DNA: TGTGCCAGCAGCCTCGACGGACGGAATGAAAAACTGTTTTTT

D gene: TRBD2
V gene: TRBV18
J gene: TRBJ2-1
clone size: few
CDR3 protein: CASAPPVLAGGFYNEQFF
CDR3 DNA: TGTGCCAGCGCCCCACCGGTGTTAGCGGGAGGGTTCTACAATGAGCAGTTCTTC

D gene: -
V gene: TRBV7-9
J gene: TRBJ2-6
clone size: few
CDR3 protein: CASSLKSNFFSGANVLTF
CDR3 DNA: TGTGCCAGCAGCTTAAAGTCGAACTTCTTCTCTGGGGCCAACGTCCTGACTTTC

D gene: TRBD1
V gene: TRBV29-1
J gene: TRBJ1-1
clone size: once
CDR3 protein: CSVAGTGPFMNTEAFF
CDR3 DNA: TGCAGCGTCGCCGGGACAGGGCCGTTCATGAACACTGAAGCTTTCTTT

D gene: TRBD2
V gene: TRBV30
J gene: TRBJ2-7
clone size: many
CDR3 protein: CAWSRQPASGRPEQYF
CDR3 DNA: TGTGCCTGGAGTCGCCAGCCTGCTAGCGGGAGACCCGAGCAGTACTTC

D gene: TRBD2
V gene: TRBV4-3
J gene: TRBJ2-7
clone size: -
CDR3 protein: CASSQELILAGDEQYF
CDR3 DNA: TGCGCCAGCAGCCAAGAGTTGATACTAGCGGGCGACGAGCAGTACTTC

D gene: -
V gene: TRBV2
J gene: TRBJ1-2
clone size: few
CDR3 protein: CASRTLSADGYTF
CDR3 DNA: TGTGCCAGCAGGACGCTCTCGGCGGATGGCTACACCTTC

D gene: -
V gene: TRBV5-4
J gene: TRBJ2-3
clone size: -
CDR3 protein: CASSRWVADTQYF
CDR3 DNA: TGTGCCAGCAGCCGATGGGTGGCAGATACGCAGTATTTT

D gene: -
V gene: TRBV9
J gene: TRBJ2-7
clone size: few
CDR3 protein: CASSAGLDPIYEQYF
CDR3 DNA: TGTGCCAGCAGCGCGGGCCTAGACCCGATATACGAGCAGTACTTC

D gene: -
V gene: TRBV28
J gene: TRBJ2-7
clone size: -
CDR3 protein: CASSSGKQYF
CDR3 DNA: TGTGCCAGCAGTTCTGGGAAGCAGTACTTC

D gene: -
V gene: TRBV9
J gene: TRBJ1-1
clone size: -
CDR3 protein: CASSVGGMNTEAFF
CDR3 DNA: TGTGCCAGCAGCGTAGGGGGTATGAACACTGAAGCTTTCTTT

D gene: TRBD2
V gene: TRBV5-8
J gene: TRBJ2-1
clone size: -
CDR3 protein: CASSFIWVAGNEQFF
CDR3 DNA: TGTGCCAGCAGCTTCATCTGGGTAGCGGGCAATGAGCAGTTCTTC

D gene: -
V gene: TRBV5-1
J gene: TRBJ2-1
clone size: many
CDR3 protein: CASSIGTYNEQFF
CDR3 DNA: TGCGCCAGCAGCATCGGGACCTACAATGAGCAGTTCTTC

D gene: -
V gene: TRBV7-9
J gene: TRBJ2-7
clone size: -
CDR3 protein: CASSFAKGYEQYF
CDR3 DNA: TGTGCCAGCAGCTTCGCTAAAGGGTACGAGCAGTACTTC

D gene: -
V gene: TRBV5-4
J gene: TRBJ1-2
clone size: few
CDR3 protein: CASGEGYGYTF
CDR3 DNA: TGTGCCAGCGGAGAGGGCTATGGCTACACCTTC

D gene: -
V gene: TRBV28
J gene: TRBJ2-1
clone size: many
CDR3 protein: CASSFPPKDNEQFF
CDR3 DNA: TGTGCCAGCAGTTTTCCCCCGAAGGACAATGAGCAGTTCTTC

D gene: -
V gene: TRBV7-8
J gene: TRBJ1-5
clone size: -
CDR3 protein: CASSLGGHNRGQPQHF
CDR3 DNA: TGTGCCAGCAGCTTAGGGGGACATAATAGAGGTCAGCCCCAGCATTTT

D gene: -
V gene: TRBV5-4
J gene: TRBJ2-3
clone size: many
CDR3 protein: CASSLVDTRGDTQYF
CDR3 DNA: TGTGCCAGCAGCTTGGTAGACACCCGAGGGGATACGCAGTATTTT

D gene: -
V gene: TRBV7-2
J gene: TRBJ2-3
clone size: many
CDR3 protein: CASSLWDTDTQYF
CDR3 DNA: TGTGCCAGCAGCTTATGGGACACAGATACGCAGTATTTT

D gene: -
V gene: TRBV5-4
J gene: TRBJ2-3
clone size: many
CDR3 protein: CASSLRAANTQYF
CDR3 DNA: TGTGCCAGCAGCTTGAGGGCAGCTAATACGCAGTATTTT

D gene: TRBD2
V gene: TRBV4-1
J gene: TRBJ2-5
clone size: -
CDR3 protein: CASSQSGIAGVRETQYF
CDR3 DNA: TGCGCCAGCAGCCAATCTGGGATAGCGGGAGTGCGCGAGACCCAGTACTTC

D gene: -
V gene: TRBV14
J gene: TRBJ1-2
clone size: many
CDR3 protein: CASSQDLRDIDGYTF
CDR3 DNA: TGTGCCAGCAGCCAAGACCTCCGGGACATAGATGGCTACACCTTC

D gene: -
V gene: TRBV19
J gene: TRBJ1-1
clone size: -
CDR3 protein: CASTTRHYTEAFF
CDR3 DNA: TGTGCCAGTACCACTCGCCATTACACTGAAGCTTTCTTT

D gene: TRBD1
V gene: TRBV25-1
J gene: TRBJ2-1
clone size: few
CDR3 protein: CASSEARGRRNEQFF
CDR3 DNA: TGTGCCAGCAGTGAGGCCAGGGGGCGTAGAAATGAGCAGTTCTTC